Included here is one T cell receptor (beta chain) sequence, with context. This sample stems from a study of blood T cell repertoires in COVID-19. This table comes from immunoSEQ multiplex PCR, and its TCRdb copy is limited to in-frame clones, with some not included. Among 470,000 or so clones listed, 70% to 90% were seen once. CDR1 and CDR2 from the germline V gene are GTSNPN and SVGIG (reference sequence). The CDR3 is 14 residues long. V lost 8 bases to trimming and J lost 4 bases, with 20 bases between them. The sequence was collected from a human donor in a cohort sampled during active COVID-19. The chain uses TRBV30 and TRBJ1-2, with D possibly matching TRBD1 (5 bases). The sample comprised peripheral blood. CDR3 in amino acids: CAGGSGIASYGYTF. The CDR3 DNA reads as TGTGCCGGGGGATCAGGGATCGCATCCTATGGCTACACCTTC.